This entry lists 26 T cell receptor beta chains sequenced from one sample in a study of shared clonotypes between healthy human individuals. CD45RO-negative cells were positively selected for CCR7, leaving out terminally differentiated effector memory CD45RA+ cells. Profiling relied on immunoSEQ multiplex PCR, and the TCRdb table lists in-frame clones only, not all of them. This sample has about 870,000 clones; about 92% occur once, and the top ten carry about 25%. Material for sequencing was naive CD8+ T cells sorted from blood. The receptors derive from a young man in good health.

This sequence joins TRBV11-2 and TRBJ2-2; unclear D gene. This CDR3 is 15 amino acids long. Per the germline V gene, CDR1 is SGHAT and CDR2 is FQNNGV. The V end lost 5 bases, the J end lost 8 bases, and 18 bases lay between the germline ends. Here the CDR3 reads CASSTPGLLPGELFF. For the CDR3, the DNA is TGTGCCAGCAGCACTCCGGGCCTCCTTCCGGGGGAGCTGTTTTTT.

This chain uses TRBV5-1 with TRBJ2-1; 13 nucleotides agree with TRBD2. V gave up 2 bases and J gave up 10 bases; unmatched junction bases: 6. The CDR3 runs 15 residues. In germline, CDR1 is SGHRS, CDR2 YFSETQ. The CDR3 spells CASSFGTSGEMEQFF. The CDR3 nucleotides are TGCGCCAGCAGCTTCGGGACTAGCGGGGAAATGGAGCAGTTCTTC. The full variable domain, in which reference TRBV5-1 and TRBJ2-1 provide the parts outside the CDR3, is KAGVTQTPRYLIKTRGQQVTLSCSPISGHRSVSWYQQTPGQGLQFLFEYFSETQRNKGNFPGRFSGRQFSNSRSEMNVSTLELGDSALYLCASSFGTSGEMEQFFGPGTRLTVL.

The chain links TRBV2 to TRBJ1-5; 12 bases line up with TRBD1. The CDR3 extends over 18 amino acids. With 4 bases clipped from V and 4 bases from J, the junction kept 11 bases outside the gene matches. From germline, CDR1 is SNHLY and CDR2 FYNNEI. The CDR3 DNA sequence: TGTGCCAGCAGTGCGGGACAGGGGGCTCATTATAAGAATCAGCCCCAGCATTTT. Protein: CASSAGQGAHYKNQPQHF.

The gene calls are TRBV7-9 and TRBJ2-7, with D possibly TRBD2 on 6 matching bases. Germline V gives CDR1 SEHNR, CDR2 FQNEAQ (reference sequence). The CDR3 length is 18 residues. V was shortened by 2 bases and J by 9 bases, with 29 bases between the two germline ends. CDR3 bases: TGTGCCAGCAGCTTAAGCCCCCATCCAGGAGGAGGGATTGCCGGGCAGTACTTC. This translates into CASSLSPHPGGGIAGQYF.

In this sample, this clone turned up a few times. The chain is built from TRBV6-5 and TRBJ1-2, with TRBD1 identical over 7 bases. The CDR3 has 12 residues. The V gene end was trimmed by 6 bases and the J gene end by 8 bases; junction bases not matched to a gene: 6. The V gene's germline CDR1 is MNHEY and CDR2 SVGAGI. CDR3 nucleotides: TGTGCCAGCAGCCTCGACAGGGACGGCTACACCTTC. It translates to CASSLDRDGYTF.

The chain has TRBV6-4 and TRBJ2-1; the match to TRBD2 covers 11 bases. The CDR3 loop spans 15 amino acids. The V and J ends lost 2 bases and 12 bases, in that order; junction bases with no gene match: 9. CDR1 and CDR2 from the germline V gene are MRHNA and SNTAGT. The CDR3 region is CASSDPTSGILTQFF. CDR3 sequence (DNA): TGTGCCAGCAGTGACCCGACTAGCGGGATTTTGACGCAGTTCTTC.

The chain employs TRBV27 and TRBJ1-2; D perhaps matches TRBD1 (5 bases). V gave up 2 bases and J gave up 0 bases, with 10 bases separating them. Germline V gene lookup returns CDR1 MNHEY and CDR2 SMNVEV (reference sequence). This CDR3 spans 15 amino acids. The CDR3 protein is CASSLERGANYGYTF. The CDR3 nucleotides are TGTGCCAGCAGTTTAGAGCGGGGGGCTAACTATGGCTACACCTTC.

V and J are TRBV28 and TRBJ2-4; the D is unclear. The CDR3 spans 14 residues. V was cut by 5 bases and J by 0 bases, with 8 bases left in between. Germline loops: CDR1 MDHEN, CDR2 SYDVKM. The CDR3 region has the DNA TGTGCCAGCAGTGAAGAGTTAGCCAAAAACATTCAGTACTTC. This translates into CASSEELAKNIQYF.

J is TRBJ2-3 and V is TRBV9, with 9 positions matching TRBD2. Per the germline V gene, CDR1 is SGDLS and CDR2 is YYNGEE. The CDR3 consists of 16 residues. V was clipped by 3 bases and J by 5 bases; unmatched bases: 10. CDR3 nucleotide sequence: TGTGCCAGCAGCGCCGATCTAGCGGGGAATTTAGATACGCAGTATTTT. As protein: CASSADLAGNLDTQYF.

This sequence joins TRBV11-2 and TRBJ2-3; D is unclear. This CDR3 contains 15 residues. V lost 2 bases, J lost 4 bases, and 13 bases lay in between. Germline CDR1 SGHAT, CDR2 FQNNGV. As DNA, the CDR3 is TGTGCCAGCAGCTTAAAGGGCCTGGCTCCAGATACGCAGTATTTT. Protein sequence: CASSLKGLAPDTQYF.

The rearrangement links TRBV6-6 to TRBJ2-2; D unclear. The CDR3 is 15 amino acids. The V and J ends lost 0 bases and 4 bases respectively, with 9 bases between them. Germline V gives CDR1 MNHNY, CDR2 SVGAGI (reference sequence). The CDR3 protein is CASSYSEQPTGELFF. CDR3 DNA: TGTGCCAGCAGTTACTCGGAACAGCCCACCGGGGAGCTGTTTTTT.

The chain joins TRBV15 to TRBJ2-7, with D perhaps matching TRBD1 or TRBD2 (5 bases each). The V end was cut by 0 bases, the J end by 5 bases, with 20 bases between. In germline, CDR1 is LNHNV, CDR2 YYDKDF (reference sequence). The CDR3 length is 17 residues. The CDR3 DNA reads as TGTGCCACCAGCAGAGAGTATGACAGCCTCCCGGGACACGAGCAGTACTTC. Its protein product is CATSREYDSLPGHEQYF.

This chain connects TRBV6-5 to TRBJ2-7; tentatively, D is TRBD2 (6 bases). The CDR3 contains 13 residues. Per the germline V gene, CDR1 is MNHEY and CDR2 is SVGAGI. Trimming pared 6 bases from V and 1 base from J, leaving 10 bases between. DNA of the CDR3: TGTGCCAGCAGGCCCGGACTATCCTACGAGCAGTACTTC. This encodes CASRPGLSYEQYF.

Turning to this clone: The same CDR3 also results from other DNA sequences found in this sample. The chain combines TRBV5-1 with TRBJ2-1; TRBD2 matches at 10 bases. Germline CDR1 and CDR2: SGHRS and YFSETQ. This CDR3 contains 16 residues. The V segment lost 0 bases and the J segment 8 bases; nucleotides outside the gene matches: 8. The CDR3 is CASSLEGLAGADEQFF. The CDR3 coding sequence is TGCGCCAGCAGCTTGGAAGGTCTAGCGGGAGCAGATGAGCAGTTCTTC. The entire variable domain, with the rest obtained from reference TRBV5-1 and TRBJ2-1, is as follows: KAGVTQTPRYLIKTRGQQVTLSCSPISGHRSVSWYQQTPGQGLQFLFEYFSETQRNKGNFPGRFSGRQFSNSRSEMNVSTLELGDSALYLCASSLEGLAGADEQFFGPGTRLTVL.

This clone was counted once. The chain has TRBV27 and TRBJ2-2; a weak D match, TRBD2 (6 bases). Between the trimmed V and J ends, which lost 7 bases and 2 bases, there was a span of 17 bases. This CDR3 has 16 amino acids. In germline, CDR1 is MNHEY, CDR2 SMNVEV (reference sequence). CDR3 sequence (DNA): TGTGCCAGCACCCACCGGCGGGACCATAACACCGGGGAGCTGTTTTTT. It yields the protein CASTHRRDHNTGELFF.

V gene TRBV5-6 combines with J gene TRBJ1-5, with D maybe TRBD1 (5 bases). Germline CDR1 and CDR2: SGHDT and YYEEEE. V was cut by 3 bases and J by 3 bases, with 13 bases left in between. The CDR3 is 15 amino acids. Written as DNA, the CDR3 is TGTGCCAGCAGCTACCTCCGGGACGACAATCAGCCCCAGCATTTT. Residues: CASSYLRDDNQPQHF.

The chain is built from TRBV6-1 and TRBJ1-4; TRBD1 might be the D (5 bases). The CDR3 length is 14 residues. The germline V and J ends were trimmed by 6 bases and 7 bases, with 15 bases remaining between them. CDR1 and CDR2 from the germline V gene are MNHNS and SASEGT. The chain's CDR3 is CASSNRQGVEKLFF. CDR3 DNA: TGTGCCAGCAGCAACCGGCAGGGTGTTGAAAAACTGTTTTTT.

J is TRBJ2-7 and V is TRBV7-8; 10 bases are shared with TRBD1. The V segment lost 2 bases and the J segment 3 bases; nucleotides outside the gene matches: 4. Per germline, CDR1 SGHVS and CDR2 FQNEAQ. The CDR3 contains 15 residues. Here the CDR3 reads CASSLSGTGVYEQYF. In DNA form, the CDR3 reads TGTGCCAGCAGCTTATCTGGGACAGGGGTCTACGAGCAGTACTTC.

The gene calls are TRBV6-1 and TRBJ2-7; D ambiguous. The germline V gene has CDR1 MNHNS and CDR2 SASEGT. Deletions cut 8 bases from V and 1 base from J, with 3 bases between. CDR3 length: 10 residues. In DNA form, the CDR3 reads TGTGCCAGCGAGTCCTACGAGCAGTACTTC. Translated, it gives CASESYEQYF.

V and J are TRBV11-2 and TRBJ2-7, with 8 positions matching TRBD1. CDR3 length equals 15 residues. Germline lookup yields CDR1 SGHAT and CDR2 FQNNGV. Germline trimming cut 2 bases from V and 2 bases from J; bases unmatched to any gene: 5. CDR3 sequence reads: CASSLRRGLTYEQYF. The DNA for the CDR3 is TGTGCCAGCAGCTTACGCAGGGGGCTGACCTACGAGCAGTACTTC.

The J gene is TRBJ2-7, the V gene TRBV7-9; TRBD2 is a possible D gene (6 bases). Deletions cut 8 bases from V and 1 base from J, with 12 bases between. CDR1 is SEHNR, CDR2 FQNEAQ, per germline (reference sequence). The CDR3 is made up of 13 amino acids. The CDR3 DNA is TGTGCCAGCGGAGGGACTCTTTCCTACGAGCAGTACTTC. This codes for CASGGTLSYEQYF.

This chain joins TRBV28 and TRBJ2-1; D not certain. The CDR3 is made up of 14 amino acids. Per the germline V gene, CDR1 is MDHEN and CDR2 is SYDVKM. The V end was cut by 5 bases, the J end by 0 bases, with 8 bases between. CDR3 residues: CASSPLSSYNEQFF. For the CDR3, the DNA is TGTGCCAGCAGTCCCCTTTCCTCCTACAATGAGCAGTTCTTC. The variable domain in full, completed from reference TRBV28 and TRBJ2-1, reads DVKVTQSSRYLVKRTGEKVFLECVQDMDHENMFWYRQDPGLGLRLIYFSYDVKMKEKGDIPEGYSVSREKKERFSLILESASTNQTSMYLCASSPLSSYNEQFFGPGTRLTVL.

In this sample, this clone turned up once. Other nucleotide sequences in the sample specify the same CDR3. This rearrangement joins TRBV7-9 to TRBJ2-5; unclear D gene. V was pared by 1 base and J by 2 bases, with 8 bases between. CDR3 length: 14 amino acids. The germline V gene encodes CDR1 SEHNR and CDR2 FQNEAQ (reference sequence). The CDR3 DNA follows: TGTGCCAGCAGCTTAGTGGGCAGACAAGAGACCCAGTACTTC. This sequence encodes CASSLVGRQETQYF. Combining the CDR3 with reference TRBV7-9 and TRBJ2-5 gives the whole variable domain DTGVSQNPRHKITKRGQNVTFRCDPISEHNRLYWYRQTLGQGPEFLTYFQNEAQLEKSRLLSDRFSAERPKGSFSTLEIQRTEQGDSAMYLCASSLVGRQETQYFGPGTRLLVL.

The V call is TRBV7-3, the J call TRBJ2-7, with 7 bases lining up with TRBD1. The CDR3 runs to 14 residues. V lost 2 bases, J lost 6 bases, and 7 bases stayed unmatched. In germline, CDR1 is SGHTA, CDR2 FQGTGA. CDR3 protein: CASSLDPGTVEQYF. CDR3 DNA sequence: TGTGCCAGCAGCTTAGACCCCGGGACAGTCGAGCAGTACTTC.

V and J are TRBV7-9 and TRBJ1-5, with TRBD1 matching over 7 bases. Trimming at V came to 4 bases and at J to 2 bases, leaving 2 bases not matched to a gene. Looked up from germline, CDR1 is SEHNR and CDR2 is FQNEAQ (reference sequence). The CDR3 has 14 amino acids. For the CDR3, the DNA is TGTGCCAGCAGCTACAGGGGTCGCAATCAGCCCCAGCATTTT. Translation gives CASSYRGRNQPQHF.

On this clone itself: Other DNA sequences from this sample encode an identical CDR3 as well. The chain has TRBV7-9 and TRBJ2-7, with D perhaps TRBD1 (8 bases). V was trimmed by 3 bases and J by 3 bases, leaving 12 bases between them. Germline values: CDR1 SEHNR, CDR2 FQNEAQ (reference sequence). This CDR3 is built from 14 residues. DNA for the CDR3: TGTGCCAGCAGCTTCACAGGGGGGGACTACGAGCAGTACTTC. This gives the protein CASSFTGGDYEQYF. Combining the CDR3 with reference TRBV7-9 and TRBJ2-7 gives the whole variable domain DTGVSQNPRHKITKRGQNVTFRCDPISEHNRLYWYRQTLGQGPEFLTYFQNEAQLEKSRLLSDRFSAERPKGSFSTLEIQRTEQGDSAMYLCASSFTGGDYEQYFGPGTRLTVT.